This T cell receptor beta chain was identified in a study of T-cell reconstitution after alpha-beta-depleted transplantation in children. Overall study results and limits: The origin of high day-60 TCRbeta diversity in some patients lay in surviving recipient T cells and thymic progenitors. Reportedly, only several hundred clones from non-depleted graft cells drove alpha-beta T-cell counts at about two months. A year post-transplant, T-cell counts and diversity derived mostly from newly produced T cells.

Unique molecular identifiers were built into the TCRbeta library. TCRdb passed the PCR reads through MiXCR, listing each CDR3 protein once. Here the sample spans about 980,000 distinct CDR3 sequences, roughly 29% being singletons. With regard to this clonotype: What it recognizes is unknown.

Trimming shortened V by 4 bases and J by 1 base, and 12 bases separated the two germline ends. The CDR3 sequence is 14 residues long. Germline loops: CDR1 SGHRS, CDR2 YFSETQ. The sample here was PBMCs, mostly from graft donor cells, taken 360 days after TCRalphabeta/CD19-depleted stem cell transplant. The rearrangement joins TRBV5-1 to TRBJ2-7; TRBD1 is a possible D gene (5 bases). The source is a boy younger than two who had a stem cell transplant for SCID, so the T cells may come from the graft donor. CDR3 in amino acids: CASSLRQPSYEQYF. The CDR3, as DNA: TGCGCCAGCAGCCTTAGACAGCCGTCCTACGAGCAGTACTTC.